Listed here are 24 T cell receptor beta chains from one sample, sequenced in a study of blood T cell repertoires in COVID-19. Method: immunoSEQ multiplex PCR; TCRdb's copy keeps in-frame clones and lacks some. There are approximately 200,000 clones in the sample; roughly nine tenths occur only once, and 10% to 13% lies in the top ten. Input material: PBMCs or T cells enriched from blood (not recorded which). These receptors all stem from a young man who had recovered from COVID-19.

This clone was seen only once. Written as DNA, the CDR3 is TGTGCCAGCAGTTTATGGGCGCAGGGTTTGTCCTATAATTCACCCCTCCACTTT. Its translation: CASSLWAQGLSYNSPLHF. The chain uses TRBV27 and TRBJ1-6, with a weak D call TRBD1 (5 bases). V was pared by 1 base and J by 1 base, with 14 bases between. Germline values: CDR1 MNHEY, CDR2 SMNVEV (reference sequence). The CDR3 has 18 residues.

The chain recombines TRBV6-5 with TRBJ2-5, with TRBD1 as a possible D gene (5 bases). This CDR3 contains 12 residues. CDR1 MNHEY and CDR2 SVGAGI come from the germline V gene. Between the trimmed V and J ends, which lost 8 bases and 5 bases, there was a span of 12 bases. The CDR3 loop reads CASRTFLETQYF. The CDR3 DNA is TGTGCCAGCCGGACATTTCTGGAGACCCAGTACTTC.

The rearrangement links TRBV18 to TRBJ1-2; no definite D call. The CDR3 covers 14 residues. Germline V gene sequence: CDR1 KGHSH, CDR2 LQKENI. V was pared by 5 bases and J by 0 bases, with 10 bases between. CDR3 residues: CASSTTTANYGYTF. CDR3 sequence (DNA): TGTGCCAGCTCAACGACGACTGCTAACTATGGCTACACCTTC. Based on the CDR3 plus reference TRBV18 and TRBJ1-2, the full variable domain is NAGVMQNPRHLVRRRGQEARLRCSPMKGHSHVYWYRQLPEEGLKFMVYLQKENIIDESGMPKERFSAEFPKEGPSILRIQQVVRGDSAAYFCASSTTTANYGYTFGSGTRLTVV.

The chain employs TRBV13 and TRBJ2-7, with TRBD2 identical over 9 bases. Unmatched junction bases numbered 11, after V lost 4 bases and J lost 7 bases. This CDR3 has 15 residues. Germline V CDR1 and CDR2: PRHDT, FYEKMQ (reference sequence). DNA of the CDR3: TGTGCCAGCAGCTATAAGACTAGCGGCCCTTTTGAGCAGTACTTC. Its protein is CASSYKTSGPFEQYF. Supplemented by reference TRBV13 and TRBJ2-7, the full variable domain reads AAGVIQSPRHLIKEKRETATLKCYPIPRHDTVYWYQQGPGQDPQFLISFYEKMQSDKGSIPDRFSAQQFSDYHSELNMSSLELGDSALYFCASSYKTSGPFEQYFGPGTRLTVT.

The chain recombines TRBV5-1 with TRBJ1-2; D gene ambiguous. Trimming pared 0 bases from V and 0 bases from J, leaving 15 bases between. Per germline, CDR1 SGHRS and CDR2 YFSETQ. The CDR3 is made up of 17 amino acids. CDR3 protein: CASSLDFGSASNYGYTF. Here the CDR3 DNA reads TGCGCCAGCAGCTTGGATTTCGGCAGCGCCTCTAACTATGGCTACACCTTC.

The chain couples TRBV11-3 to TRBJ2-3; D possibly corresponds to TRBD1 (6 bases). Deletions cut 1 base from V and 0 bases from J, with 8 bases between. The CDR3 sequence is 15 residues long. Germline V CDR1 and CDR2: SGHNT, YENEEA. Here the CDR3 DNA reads TGTGCCAGCAGCTTAGGGGGGCGCAGCACAGATACGCAGTATTTT. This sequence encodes CASSLGGRSTDTQYF.

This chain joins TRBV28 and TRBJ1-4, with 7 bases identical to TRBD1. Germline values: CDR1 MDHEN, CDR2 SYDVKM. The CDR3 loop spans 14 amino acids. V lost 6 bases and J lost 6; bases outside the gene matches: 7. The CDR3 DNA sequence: TGTGCCAGCAGCGGTGACAGGGATTATGAAAAACTGTTTTTT. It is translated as CASSGDRDYEKLFF.

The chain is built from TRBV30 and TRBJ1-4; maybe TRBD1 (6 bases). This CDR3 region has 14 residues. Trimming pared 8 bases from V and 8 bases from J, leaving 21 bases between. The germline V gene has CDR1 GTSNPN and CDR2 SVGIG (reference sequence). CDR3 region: CAGPARGGGEKLFF. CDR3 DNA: TGTGCCGGTCCGGCGAGGGGGGGAGGCGAAAAACTGTTTTTT.

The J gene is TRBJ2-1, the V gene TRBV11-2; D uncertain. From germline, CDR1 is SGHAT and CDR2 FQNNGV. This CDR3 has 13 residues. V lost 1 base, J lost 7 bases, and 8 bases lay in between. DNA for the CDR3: TGTGCCAGCAGCTTAGGTCGCGGTAATGAGCAGTTCTTC. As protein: CASSLGRGNEQFF.

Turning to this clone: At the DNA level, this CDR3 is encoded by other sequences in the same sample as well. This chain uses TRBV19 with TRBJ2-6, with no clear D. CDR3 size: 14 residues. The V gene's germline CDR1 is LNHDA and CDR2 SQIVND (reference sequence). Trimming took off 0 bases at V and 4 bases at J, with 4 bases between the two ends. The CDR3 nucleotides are TGTGCCAGTAGTATAGATGGCGGGGCCAACGTCCTGACTTTC. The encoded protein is CASSIDGGANVLTF.

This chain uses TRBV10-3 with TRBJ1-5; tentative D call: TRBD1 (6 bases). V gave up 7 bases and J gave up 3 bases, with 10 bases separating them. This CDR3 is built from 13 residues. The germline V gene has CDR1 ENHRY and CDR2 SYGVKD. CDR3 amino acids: CAITPGVNQPQHF. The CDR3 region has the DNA TGTGCCATCACGCCAGGGGTCAATCAGCCCCAGCATTTT.

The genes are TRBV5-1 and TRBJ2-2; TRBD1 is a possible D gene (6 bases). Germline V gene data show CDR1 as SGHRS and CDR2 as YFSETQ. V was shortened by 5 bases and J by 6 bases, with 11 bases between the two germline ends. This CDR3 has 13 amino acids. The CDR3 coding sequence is TGCGCCAGCAGACAGGGAGAGGCCGGGGAGCTGTTTTTT. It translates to CASRQGEAGELFF.

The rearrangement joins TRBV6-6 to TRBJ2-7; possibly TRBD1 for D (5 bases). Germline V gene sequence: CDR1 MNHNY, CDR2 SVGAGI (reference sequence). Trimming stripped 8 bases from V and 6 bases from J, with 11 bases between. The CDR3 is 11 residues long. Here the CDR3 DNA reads TGTGCCAGCTGGTCAGGGCCCGAGCAGTACTTC. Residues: CASWSGPEQYF.

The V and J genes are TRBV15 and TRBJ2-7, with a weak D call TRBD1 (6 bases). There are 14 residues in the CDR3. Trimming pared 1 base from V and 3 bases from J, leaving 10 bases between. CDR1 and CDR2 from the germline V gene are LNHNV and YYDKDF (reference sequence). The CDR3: CATSRGDTSYEQYF. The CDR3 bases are TGTGCCACCAGCAGAGGGGACACCAGCTACGAGCAGTACTTC.

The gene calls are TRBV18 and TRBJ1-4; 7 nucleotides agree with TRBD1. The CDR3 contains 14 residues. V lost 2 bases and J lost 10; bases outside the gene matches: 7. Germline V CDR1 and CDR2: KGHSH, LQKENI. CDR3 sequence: CASSPTGVGGKLFF. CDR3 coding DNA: TGTGCCAGCTCACCAACAGGGGTGGGTGGAAAACTGTTTTTT.

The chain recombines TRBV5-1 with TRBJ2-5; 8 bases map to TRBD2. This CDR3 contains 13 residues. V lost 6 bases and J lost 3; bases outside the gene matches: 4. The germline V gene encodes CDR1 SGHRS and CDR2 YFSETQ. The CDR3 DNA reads TGCGCCAGCACCCGGGGGGGGAAAGAGACCCAGTACTTC. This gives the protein CASTRGGKETQYF.

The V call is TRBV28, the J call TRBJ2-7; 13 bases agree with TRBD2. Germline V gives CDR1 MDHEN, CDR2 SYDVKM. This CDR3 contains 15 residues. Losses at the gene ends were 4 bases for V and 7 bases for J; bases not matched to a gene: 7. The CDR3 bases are TGTGCCAGCAGTTCCGGGACTAGCGGGATGGGGGAGCAGTACTTC. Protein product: CASSSGTSGMGEQYF.

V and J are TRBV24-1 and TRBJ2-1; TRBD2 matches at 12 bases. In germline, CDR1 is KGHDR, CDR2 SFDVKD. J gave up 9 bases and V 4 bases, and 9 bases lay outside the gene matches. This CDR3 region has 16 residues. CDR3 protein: CATSDISSGRASEQFF. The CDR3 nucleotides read TGTGCCACCAGTGACATCTCTAGCGGGAGGGCCAGTGAGCAGTTCTTC.

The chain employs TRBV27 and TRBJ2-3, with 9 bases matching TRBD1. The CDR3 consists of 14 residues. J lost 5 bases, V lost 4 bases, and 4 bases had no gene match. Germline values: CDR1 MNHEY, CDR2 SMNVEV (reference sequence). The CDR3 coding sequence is TGTGCCAGCAGTTGGGGGACAGGGCTAGATACGCAGTATTTT. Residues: CASSWGTGLDTQYF.

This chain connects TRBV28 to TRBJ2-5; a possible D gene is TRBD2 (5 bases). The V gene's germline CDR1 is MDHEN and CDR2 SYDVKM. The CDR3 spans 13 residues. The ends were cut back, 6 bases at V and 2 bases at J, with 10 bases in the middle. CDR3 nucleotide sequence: TGTGCCAGCAGCTACGGGAATCAAGAGACCCAGTACTTC. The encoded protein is CASSYGNQETQYF.

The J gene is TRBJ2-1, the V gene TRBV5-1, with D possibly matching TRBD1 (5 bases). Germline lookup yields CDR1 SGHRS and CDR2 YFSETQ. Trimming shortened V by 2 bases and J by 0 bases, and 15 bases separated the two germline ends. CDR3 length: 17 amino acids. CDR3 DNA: TGCGCCAGCAGCTTTTGGGGCGGTCCGAGCTCCTACAATGAGCAGTTCTTC. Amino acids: CASSFWGGPSSYNEQFF.

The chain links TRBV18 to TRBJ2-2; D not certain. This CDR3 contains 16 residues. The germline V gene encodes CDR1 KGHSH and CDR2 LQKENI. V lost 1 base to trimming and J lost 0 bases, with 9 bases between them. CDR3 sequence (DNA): TGTGCCAGCTCACCACGGGCAGCCTCGAACACCGGGGAGCTGTTTTTT. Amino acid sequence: CASSPRAASNTGELFF.

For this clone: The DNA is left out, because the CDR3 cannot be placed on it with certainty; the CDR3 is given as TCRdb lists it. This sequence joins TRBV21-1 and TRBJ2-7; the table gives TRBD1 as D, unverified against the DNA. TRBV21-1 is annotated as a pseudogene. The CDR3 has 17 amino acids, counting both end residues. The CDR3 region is CASSKVGQGIFSYEQYF.

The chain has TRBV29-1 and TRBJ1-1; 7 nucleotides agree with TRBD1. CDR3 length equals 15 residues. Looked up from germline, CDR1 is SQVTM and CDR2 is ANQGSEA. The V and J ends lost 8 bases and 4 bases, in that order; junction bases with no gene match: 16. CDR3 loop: CSHQVIFQGGTEAFF. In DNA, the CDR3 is TGCAGCCACCAGGTTATTTTTCAGGGGGGCACTGAAGCTTTCTTT.